This TCR beta chain is from a study of blood T cells in healthy people across ages. The germline CDR1 and CDR2 sequences are SEHNR and FQNEAQ (reference sequence). The CDR3 is 13 amino acids. General study points: In older individuals, TCR beta diversity per million T cells was lower, falling roughly linearly with age.

Regarding this clonotype: Its antigen is as yet unknown. This may be a read error, as it is one base from a much larger clone.

There were healthy Caucasian individuals from Russia, aged 6 to 90, serving as donors. Together with a sample-barcoded 5' primer, a J-beta primer mix was included in a second PCR lasting roughly 7 to 11 cycles. TCRdb re-called the 5' RACE reads through MiXCR, storing one row per CDR3 protein. The table includes about 1.6 million distinct CDR3 sequences, roughly a third detected once. Input material: blood. This sequence originates from a woman under 40 in good health. The chain uses TRBV7-9 and TRBJ2-1; TRBD2 might be the D (6 bases). CDR3 nucleotides: TGTGCCGGCAGCTTAGCGCGGGGCGATGAGCAGTTCTTC. Protein product: CAGSLARGDEQFF.